The clone carrying this T cell receptor beta chain was found a few times. Antigen: not known. The record originates from a study of cytomegalovirus exposure and HLA in healthy donors. Study-level findings and limits: The dataset shows that most TCR sequences were rare, while some public TCRs occurred in many donors. Reports credit the classifier with highly specific, highly sensitive diagnosis of cytomegalovirus status.

Profiled with immunoSEQ multiplex PCR; TCRdb holds only in-frame clones, not every one. Of under 200,000 clones in the sample, about 81% were seen once. Trimming stripped 5 bases from V and 7 bases from J, with 12 bases between. The CDR3 covers 13 residues. Germline assignment: CDR1 MNHEY and CDR2 SVGAGI. The donors were part of the validation cohort of roughly 110 subjects. That cohort was separate from the first cohort, which comprised 700 or so subjects. Specimen: PBMCs. The sequence was obtained from a young woman in good health and CMV-seronegative. J is TRBJ1-5 and V is TRBV6-5; D is possibly TRBD1 (6 bases). In DNA form, the CDR3 reads TGTGCCAGCAGTGTCAACAGGGAGCAGCCCCAGCATTTT. As protein: CASSVNREQPQHF.